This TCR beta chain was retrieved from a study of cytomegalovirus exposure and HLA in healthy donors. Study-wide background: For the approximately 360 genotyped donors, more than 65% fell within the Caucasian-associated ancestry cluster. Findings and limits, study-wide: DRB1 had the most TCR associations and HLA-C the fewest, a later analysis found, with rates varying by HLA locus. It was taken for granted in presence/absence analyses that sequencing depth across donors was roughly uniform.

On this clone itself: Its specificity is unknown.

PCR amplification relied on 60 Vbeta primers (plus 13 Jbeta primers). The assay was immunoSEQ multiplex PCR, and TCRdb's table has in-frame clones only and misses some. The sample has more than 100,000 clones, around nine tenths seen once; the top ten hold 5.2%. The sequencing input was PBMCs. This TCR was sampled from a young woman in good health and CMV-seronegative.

CDR3 sequence reads: CASSLELGPYNEQFF. The CDR3 coding sequence is TGTGCCAGCAGCTTGGAACTAGGCCCCTACAATGAGCAGTTCTTC. The chain combines TRBV7-3 with TRBJ2-1, with D maybe TRBD2 (5 bases). Trimming left V 3 bases short and J 2 bases short, with 11 bases between. The CDR3 spans 15 residues. Germline CDR1 reads SGHTA; CDR2 reads FQGTGA.